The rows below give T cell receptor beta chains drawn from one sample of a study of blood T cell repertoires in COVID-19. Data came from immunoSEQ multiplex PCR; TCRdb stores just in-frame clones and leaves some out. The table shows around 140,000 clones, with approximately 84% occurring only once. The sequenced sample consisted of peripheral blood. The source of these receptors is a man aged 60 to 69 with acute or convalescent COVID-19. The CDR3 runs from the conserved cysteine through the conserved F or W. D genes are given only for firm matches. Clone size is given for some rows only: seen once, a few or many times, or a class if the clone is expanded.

CDR3 protein: CSVSTILSGRAPFF; CDR3 DNA: TGCAGCGTCTCCACCATATTAAGCGGGAGGGCCCCGTTCTTC; CDR3 length: 14; clone size: NA; V gene: TRBV29-1; J gene: TRBJ2-1; D gene: TRBD2
CDR3 protein: CASSPGGAGEAYEQYF; CDR3 DNA: TGTGCCAGCAGCCCTGGTGGGGCGGGAGAGGCCTACGAGCAGTACTTC; CDR3 length: 16; clone size: NA; V gene: TRBV7-8; J gene: TRBJ2-7; D gene: TRBD2
CDR3 protein: CASSLGQPNTEAFF; CDR3 DNA: TGCGCCAGCAGCCTGGGACAGCCGAACACTGAAGCTTTCTTT; CDR3 length: 14; clone size: once; V gene: TRBV5-1; J gene: TRBJ1-1; D gene: TRBD1
CDR3 protein: CASGTGTILPEQYF; CDR3 DNA: TGTGCTAGTGGGACCGGGACAATCCTGCCCGAGCAGTACTTC; CDR3 length: 14; clone size: NA; V gene: TRBV12-5; J gene: TRBJ2-7; D gene: NA
CDR3 protein: CASSVGVYGYTF; CDR3 DNA: TGTGCCAGCAGCGTAGGAGTCTATGGCTACACCTTC; CDR3 length: 12; clone size: NA; V gene: TRBV9; J gene: TRBJ1-2; D gene: NA
CDR3 protein: CASSPTSQETQYF; CDR3 DNA: TGTGCCAGCAGCCCGACTAGCCAAGAGACCCAGTACTTC; CDR3 length: 13; clone size: NA; V gene: TRBV3-1/TRBV3-2; J gene: TRBJ2-5; D gene: NA
CDR3 protein: CASSSTWNEQFF; CDR3 DNA: TGTGCCAGTAGTTCGACTTGGAATGAGCAGTTCTTC; CDR3 length: 12; clone size: NA; V gene: TRBV19; J gene: TRBJ2-1; D gene: NA
CDR3 protein: CASSPSRDSSYGYTF; CDR3 DNA: TGCGCCAGCAGCCCATCCCGGGACAGCAGCTATGGCTACACCTTC; CDR3 length: 15; clone size: NA; V gene: TRBV5-1; J gene: TRBJ1-2; D gene: TRBD1
CDR3 protein: CASSVDSGATDTQYF; CDR3 DNA: TGTGCCAGCAGCGTAGATAGCGGGGCCACAGATACGCAGTATTTT; CDR3 length: 15; clone size: NA; V gene: TRBV9; J gene: TRBJ2-3; D gene: TRBD2
CDR3 protein: CASSLGRGGPETQYF; CDR3 DNA: TGCGCCAGCAGCTTGGGACGGGGGGGTCCGGAGACCCAGTACTTC; CDR3 length: 15; clone size: NA; V gene: TRBV5-1; J gene: TRBJ2-5; D gene: TRBD2
CDR3 protein: CASSAATDQPQHF; CDR3 DNA: TGTGCCAGCTCAGCGGCGACAGATCAGCCCCAGCATTTT; CDR3 length: 13; clone size: NA; V gene: TRBV18; J gene: TRBJ1-5; D gene: NA
CDR3 protein: CASSQGLAVTDTQYF; CDR3 DNA: TGTGCCAGCAGCCAGGGACTAGCGGTCACAGATACGCAGTATTTT; CDR3 length: 15; clone size: once; V gene: TRBV7-9; J gene: TRBJ2-3; D gene: TRBD2
CDR3 protein: CASSPPTGDTQYF; CDR3 DNA: TGTGCCAGCTCACCACCGACAGGGGATACGCAGTATTTT; CDR3 length: 13; clone size: few; V gene: TRBV18; J gene: TRBJ2-3; D gene: TRBD1
CDR3 protein: CASSSLGQLNTEAFF; CDR3 DNA: TGTGCCAGCAGCTCGCTGGGACAGTTGAACACTGAAGCTTTCTTT; CDR3 length: 15; clone size: NA; V gene: TRBV5-6; J gene: TRBJ1-1; D gene: TRBD1
CDR3 protein: CASRTGGSDTQYF; CDR3 DNA: TGTGCCAGCAGGACAGGGGGCTCAGATACGCAGTATTTT; CDR3 length: 13; clone size: NA; V gene: TRBV13; J gene: TRBJ2-3; D gene: TRBD1
CDR3 protein: CASARRGAESTGELFF; CDR3 DNA: TGTGCCAGCGCCAGGCGGGGCGCTGAGTCCACCGGGGAGCTGTTTTTT; CDR3 length: 16; clone size: NA; V gene: TRBV11-2; J gene: TRBJ2-2; D gene: NA
CDR3 protein: CASSFKGQDYEQYF; CDR3 DNA: TGCGCCAGCAGCTTCAAGGGACAGGACTACGAGCAGTACTTC; CDR3 length: 14; clone size: once; V gene: TRBV5-1; J gene: TRBJ2-7; D gene: TRBD1
CDR3 protein: CASSLVGSGELFF; CDR3 DNA: TGCGCCAGCAGCTTGGTTGGCTCCGGGGAGCTGTTTTTT; CDR3 length: 13; clone size: NA; V gene: TRBV5-1; J gene: TRBJ2-2; D gene: NA
CDR3 protein: CASSKTGQGVGYTF; CDR3 DNA: TGTGCCAGCAGTAAAACAGGGCAGGGGGTTGGCTACACCTTC; CDR3 length: 14; clone size: NA; V gene: TRBV2; J gene: TRBJ1-2; D gene: TRBD1
CDR3 protein: CASSEQGNYEQYF; CDR3 DNA: TGTGCCAGCAGTGAGCAGGGTAACTACGAGCAGTACTTC; CDR3 length: 13; clone size: NA; V gene: TRBV2; J gene: TRBJ2-7; D gene: NA
CDR3 protein: CASSWGTGTAGGTEAFF; CDR3 DNA: TGCGCCAGCAGCTGGGGGACAGGGACGGCAGGAGGGACTGAAGCTTTCTTT; CDR3 length: 17; clone size: NA; V gene: TRBV5-1; J gene: TRBJ1-1; D gene: TRBD1
CDR3 protein: CASSLGGQGAYGYTF; CDR3 DNA: TGTGCCAGCAGCTTAGGGGGACAGGGGGCCTATGGCTACACCTTC; CDR3 length: 15; clone size: NA; V gene: TRBV5-6; J gene: TRBJ1-2; D gene: TRBD1
CDR3 protein: CASSSRRGPYEQYF; CDR3 DNA: TGTGCCAGCAGCTCTAGGCGGGGCCCCTACGAGCAGTACTTC; CDR3 length: 14; clone size: NA; V gene: TRBV7-2; J gene: TRBJ2-7; D gene: NA
CDR3 protein: CSARGGGEAFF; CDR3 DNA: TGCAGTGCTAGAGGAGGGGGTGAAGCTTTCTTT; CDR3 length: 11; clone size: NA; V gene: TRBV20-1; J gene: TRBJ1-1; D gene: NA
CDR3 protein: CASSPAGNYEKLFF; CDR3 DNA: TGTGCCAGCTCACCCGCAGGGAACTATGAAAAACTGTTTTTT; CDR3 length: 14; clone size: NA; V gene: TRBV18; J gene: TRBJ1-4; D gene: NA
CDR3 protein: CASSNSGRAETQYF; CDR3 DNA: TGTGCCAGCAGTAACAGCGGGAGGGCCGAGACCCAGTACTTC; CDR3 length: 14; clone size: NA; V gene: TRBV2; J gene: TRBJ2-5; D gene: TRBD2
CDR3 protein: CASSPQSPQPQHF; CDR3 DNA: TGTGCCAGTAGTCCACAGTCTCCTCAGCCCCAGCATTTT; CDR3 length: 13; clone size: NA; V gene: TRBV19; J gene: TRBJ1-5; D gene: NA
CDR3 protein: CASSLGTSGEHKYF; CDR3 DNA: TGCGCCAGCAGCCTCGGGACTAGCGGGGAACATAAGTATTTT; CDR3 length: 14; clone size: NA; V gene: TRBV5-1; J gene: TRBJ2-3; D gene: TRBD2
CDR3 protein: CASSERETQYF; CDR3 DNA: TGTGCCAGCAGTGAGAGAGAGACCCAGTACTTC; CDR3 length: 11; clone size: NA; V gene: TRBV2; J gene: TRBJ2-5; D gene: NA
CDR3 protein: CASSLVPMEGADNEQFF; CDR3 DNA: TGTGCCAGCAGCTTAGTCCCAATGGAGGGAGCCGACAATGAGCAGTTCTTC; CDR3 length: 17; clone size: NA; V gene: TRBV7-3; J gene: TRBJ2-1; D gene: NA
CDR3 protein: CASSPGTPNSPLHF; CDR3 DNA: TGTGCCAGCAGCCCCGGGACACCCAATTCACCCCTCCACTTT; CDR3 length: 14; clone size: NA; V gene: TRBV27; J gene: TRBJ1-6; D gene: NA
CDR3 protein: CAWSVFNRGFHTF; CDR3 DNA: TGTGCCTGGAGTGTATTCAACCGCGGTTTCCACACCTTC; CDR3 length: 13; clone size: NA; V gene: TRBV30; J gene: TRBJ1-2; D gene: NA
CDR3 protein: CASSEDRVSSTDTQYF; CDR3 DNA: TGTGCCAGCAGCGAGGACAGGGTTTCAAGCACAGATACGCAGTATTTT; CDR3 length: 16; clone size: NA; V gene: TRBV7-3; J gene: TRBJ2-3; D gene: TRBD1
CDR3 protein: CASSPSDNTEAFF; CDR3 DNA: TGTGCCAGCAGTCCCAGTGATAACACTGAAGCTTTCTTT; CDR3 length: 13; clone size: NA; V gene: TRBV3-1/TRBV3-2; J gene: TRBJ1-1; D gene: NA
CDR3 protein: CAWRPGNNSPLHF; CDR3 DNA: TGTGCCTGGAGACCAGGGAATAATTCACCCCTCCACTTT; CDR3 length: 13; clone size: NA; V gene: TRBV30; J gene: TRBJ1-6; D gene: NA
CDR3 protein: CSVEGGTGRGYTF; CDR3 DNA: TGCAGCGTTGAAGGAGGTACAGGCCGGGGCTACACCTTC; CDR3 length: 13; clone size: NA; V gene: TRBV29-1; J gene: TRBJ1-2; D gene: NA
CDR3 protein: CSAIKTGTEAFF; CDR3 DNA: TGCAGCGCTATCAAGACGGGCACTGAAGCTTTCTTT; CDR3 length: 12; clone size: NA; V gene: TRBV29-1; J gene: TRBJ1-1; D gene: NA
CDR3 protein: CASSGQGSNTEAFF; CDR3 DNA: TGTGCCAGCAGTGGACAGGGTTCGAACACTGAAGCTTTCTTT; CDR3 length: 14; clone size: NA; V gene: TRBV9; J gene: TRBJ1-1; D gene: TRBD1
CDR3 protein: CSAIGQGPQYF; CDR3 DNA: TGCAGTGCTATAGGACAGGGGCCGCAGTATTTT; CDR3 length: 11; clone size: NA; V gene: TRBV20-1; J gene: TRBJ2-3; D gene: TRBD1
CDR3 protein: CASSLIGTSGYNEQFF; CDR3 DNA: TGTGCCAGCAGCTTAATTGGGACTAGCGGATACAATGAGCAGTTCTTC; CDR3 length: 16; clone size: NA; V gene: TRBV7-3; J gene: TRBJ2-1; D gene: TRBD2
CDR3 protein: CAISVDRDTEAFF; CDR3 DNA: TGTGCCATCAGTGTCGACAGGGACACTGAAGCTTTCTTT; CDR3 length: 13; clone size: once; V gene: TRBV10-3; J gene: TRBJ1-1; D gene: TRBD1
CDR3 protein: CSVGGQRKGGNQPQHF; CDR3 DNA: TGCAGCGTGGGGGGACAGAGAAAGGGTGGCAATCAGCCCCAGCATTTT; CDR3 length: 16; clone size: NA; V gene: TRBV29-1; J gene: TRBJ1-5; D gene: TRBD1
CDR3 protein: CASGTGGLNTGELFF; CDR3 DNA: TGCGCCAGCGGAACAGGGGGCCTGAACACCGGGGAGCTGTTTTTT; CDR3 length: 15; clone size: NA; V gene: TRBV10-1; J gene: TRBJ2-2; D gene: TRBD1
CDR3 protein: CASSLGARRGNEQFF; CDR3 DNA: TGTGCCAGCAGCTTGGGCGCCCGAAGGGGCAATGAGCAGTTCTTC; CDR3 length: 15; clone size: NA; V gene: TRBV5-4; J gene: TRBJ2-1; D gene: NA
CDR3 protein: CSASILAPDNEQFF; CDR3 DNA: TGCAGTGCTAGTATCCTAGCGCCCGACAATGAGCAGTTCTTC; CDR3 length: 14; clone size: NA; V gene: TRBV20-1; J gene: TRBJ2-1; D gene: NA
CDR3 protein: CASSPQLGTYEQYF; CDR3 DNA: TGTGCCAGCAGCCCACAATTAGGGACTTACGAGCAGTACTTC; CDR3 length: 14; clone size: NA; V gene: TRBV9; J gene: TRBJ2-7; D gene: NA
CDR3 protein: CASSIQGLYEQYF; CDR3 DNA: TGTGCCAGCAGTATACAGGGGCTCTACGAGCAGTACTTC; CDR3 length: 13; clone size: once; V gene: TRBV6-5; J gene: TRBJ2-7; D gene: TRBD1
CDR3 protein: CASSEASGTSYEQYF; CDR3 DNA: TGTGCCAGCAGTGAAGCGTCCGGGACTAGCTACGAGCAGTACTTC; CDR3 length: 15; clone size: NA; V gene: TRBV2; J gene: TRBJ2-7; D gene: TRBD2
CDR3 protein: CASSLQSGRKETQYF; CDR3 DNA: TGTGCCAGCAGCTTACAGAGCGGGAGAAAAGAGACCCAGTACTTC; CDR3 length: 15; clone size: once; V gene: TRBV7-3; J gene: TRBJ2-5; D gene: TRBD2
CDR3 protein: CASSLVGETQYF; CDR3 DNA: TGTGCCAGCAGCTTAGTCGGTGAGACCCAGTACTTC; CDR3 length: 12; clone size: NA; V gene: TRBV7-9; J gene: TRBJ2-5; D gene: NA
CDR3 protein: CAISDPGTSGGLFEQFF; CDR3 DNA: TGTGCCATCAGTGATCCCGGGACTAGCGGGGGTTTATTTGAGCAGTTCTTC; CDR3 length: 17; clone size: NA; V gene: TRBV10-3; J gene: TRBJ2-1; D gene: TRBD2
CDR3 protein: CASSEGQGASPLHF; CDR3 DNA: TGTGCCAGCAGTGAAGGACAGGGGGCTTCACCCCTCCACTTT; CDR3 length: 14; clone size: NA; V gene: TRBV6-4; J gene: TRBJ1-6; D gene: TRBD1
CDR3 protein: CASSMNRGEVTGELFF; CDR3 DNA: TGTGCCAGTAGTATGAACAGGGGTGAGGTCACCGGGGAGCTGTTTTTT; CDR3 length: 16; clone size: NA; V gene: TRBV19; J gene: TRBJ2-2; D gene: TRBD1
CDR3 protein: CASSQIGLAGGGDTQYF; CDR3 DNA: TGCGCCAGCAGCCAAATTGGACTAGCGGGGGGTGGAGATACGCAGTATTTT; CDR3 length: 17; clone size: once; V gene: TRBV4-1; J gene: TRBJ2-3; D gene: TRBD2
CDR3 protein: CASSSNRGRREKLFF; CDR3 DNA: TGTGCCAGCAGTTCCAACAGGGGGCGCCGGGAAAAACTGTTTTTT; CDR3 length: 15; clone size: NA; V gene: TRBV28; J gene: TRBJ1-4; D gene: TRBD1
CDR3 protein: CASSSSGDTEAFF; CDR3 DNA: TGTGCCAGCAGTTCGTCCGGGGACACTGAAGCTTTCTTT; CDR3 length: 13; clone size: NA; V gene: TRBV5-4; J gene: TRBJ1-1; D gene: NA
CDR3 protein: CASKRSENEKLFF; CDR3 DNA: TGTGCCAGCAAACGGAGCGAAAATGAAAAACTGTTTTTT; CDR3 length: 13; clone size: NA; V gene: TRBV2; J gene: TRBJ1-4; D gene: NA
CDR3 protein: CASSIAGTTGELFF; CDR3 DNA: TGTGCCAGTAGTATCGCGGGTACCACCGGGGAGCTGTTTTTT; CDR3 length: 14; clone size: once; V gene: TRBV19; J gene: TRBJ2-2; D gene: NA
CDR3 protein: CASSVAVRNEQFF; CDR3 DNA: TGTGCCAGCAGCGTAGCTGTCAGAAATGAGCAGTTCTTC; CDR3 length: 13; clone size: NA; V gene: TRBV9; J gene: TRBJ2-1; D gene: NA
CDR3 protein: CASSTGTSGSYEQYF; CDR3 DNA: TGTGCCAGTAGTACCGGGACTAGCGGGTCCTACGAGCAGTACTTC; CDR3 length: 15; clone size: NA; V gene: TRBV19; J gene: TRBJ2-7; D gene: TRBD2